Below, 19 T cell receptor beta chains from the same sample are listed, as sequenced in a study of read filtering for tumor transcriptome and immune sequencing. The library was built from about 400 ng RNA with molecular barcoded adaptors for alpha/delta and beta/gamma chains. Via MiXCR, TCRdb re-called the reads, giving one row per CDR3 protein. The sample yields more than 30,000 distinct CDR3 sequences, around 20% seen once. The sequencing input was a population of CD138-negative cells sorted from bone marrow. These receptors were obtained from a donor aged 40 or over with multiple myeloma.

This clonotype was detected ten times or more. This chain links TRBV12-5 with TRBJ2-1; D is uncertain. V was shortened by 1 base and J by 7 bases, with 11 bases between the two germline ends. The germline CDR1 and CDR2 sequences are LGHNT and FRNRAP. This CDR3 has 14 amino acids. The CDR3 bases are TGTGCTAGTGGTTTGGGGGCCCCGCGGAATGAGCAGTTCTTC. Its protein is CASGLGAPRNEQFF.

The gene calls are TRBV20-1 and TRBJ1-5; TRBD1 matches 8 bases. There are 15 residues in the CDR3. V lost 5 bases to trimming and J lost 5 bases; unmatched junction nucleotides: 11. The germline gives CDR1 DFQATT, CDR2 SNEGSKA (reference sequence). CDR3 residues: CSAYNQGAGHQPQHF. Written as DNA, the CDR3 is TGCAGTGCTTATAATCAGGGGGCCGGCCATCAGCCCCAGCATTTT.

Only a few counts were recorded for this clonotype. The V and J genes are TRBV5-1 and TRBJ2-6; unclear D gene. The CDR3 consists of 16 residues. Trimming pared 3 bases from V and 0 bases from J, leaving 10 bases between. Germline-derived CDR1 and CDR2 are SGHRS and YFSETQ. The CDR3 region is CASSYFTRSGANVLTF. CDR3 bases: TGCGCCAGCAGCTACTTTACTCGCTCTGGGGCCAACGTCCTGACTTTC.

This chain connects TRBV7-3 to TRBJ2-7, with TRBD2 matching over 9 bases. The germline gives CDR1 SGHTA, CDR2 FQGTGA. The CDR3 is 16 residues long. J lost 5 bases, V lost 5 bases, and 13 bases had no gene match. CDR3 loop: CASSPHPRASGDEQYF. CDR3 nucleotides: TGTGCCAGCAGCCCCCATCCCCGGGCTAGCGGGGACGAGCAGTACTTC. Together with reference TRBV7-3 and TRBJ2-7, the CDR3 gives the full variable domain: GAGVSQTPSNKVTEKGKYVELRCDPISGHTALYWYRQSLGQGPEFLIYFQGTGAADDSGLPNDRFFAVRPEGSVSTLKIQRTERGDSAVYLCASSPHPRASGDEQYFGPGTRLTVT.

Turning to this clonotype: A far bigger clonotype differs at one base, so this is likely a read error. The CDR3: CASSQGRLRYGYTF. The CDR3, as DNA: TGTGCCAGCAGTCAAGGACGGCTGCGCTATGGCTACACCTTC. This chain joins TRBV6-2 or TRBV6-3 and TRBJ1-2; no firm D call. The CDR3 consists of 14 residues. V dropped 5 bases and J dropped 4 bases, with 14 bases sitting between them. The germline CDR1 and CDR2 sequences are MNHEY and SVGEGT.

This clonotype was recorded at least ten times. The CDR3 sequence is CASSGSDRGGTDTQYF. DNA for the CDR3: TGCGCCAGCAGCGGCTCGGACAGGGGAGGCACAGATACGCAGTATTTT. The rearrangement joins TRBV5-1 to TRBJ2-3, with 9 bases matching TRBD1. CDR3 length: 16 residues. The germline V gene encodes CDR1 SGHRS and CDR2 YFSETQ. Trimming cost V 4 bases and J 1 base; bases outside gene matches: 7. The whole variable domain, remainder taken from reference TRBV5-1 and TRBJ2-3, is KAGVTQTPRYLIKTRGQQVTLSCSPISGHRSVSWYQQTPGQGLQFLFEYFSETQRNKGNFPGRFSGRQFSNSRSEMNVSTLELGDSALYLCASSGSDRGGTDTQYFGPGTRLTVL.

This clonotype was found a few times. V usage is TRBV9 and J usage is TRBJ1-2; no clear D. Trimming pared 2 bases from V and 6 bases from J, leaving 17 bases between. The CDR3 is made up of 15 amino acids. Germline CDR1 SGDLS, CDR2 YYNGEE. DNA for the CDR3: TGTGCCAGCAGCGTGACGGGAGAGGGTGTACATGGCTACACCTTC. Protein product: CASSVTGEGVHGYTF.

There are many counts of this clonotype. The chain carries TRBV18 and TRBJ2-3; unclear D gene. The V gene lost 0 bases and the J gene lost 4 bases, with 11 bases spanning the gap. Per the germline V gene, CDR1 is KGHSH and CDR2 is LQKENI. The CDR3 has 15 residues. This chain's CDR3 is CASSPPDGYADTQYF. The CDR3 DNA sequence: TGTGCCAGCTCACCACCGGACGGTTATGCAGATACGCAGTATTTT.

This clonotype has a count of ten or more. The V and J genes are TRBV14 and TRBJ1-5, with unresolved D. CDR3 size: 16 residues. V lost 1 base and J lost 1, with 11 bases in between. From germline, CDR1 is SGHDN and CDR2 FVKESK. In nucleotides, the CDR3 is TGTGCCAGCAGCCAAGGCGAGACATTCAGCAATCAGCCCCAGCATTTT. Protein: CASSQGETFSNQPQHF.

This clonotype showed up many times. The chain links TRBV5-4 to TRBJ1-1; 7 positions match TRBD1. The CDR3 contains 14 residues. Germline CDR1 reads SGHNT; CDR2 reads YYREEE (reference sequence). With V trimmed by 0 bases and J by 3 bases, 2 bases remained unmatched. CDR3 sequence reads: CASSLGQGYTEAFF. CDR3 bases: TGTGCCAGCAGCTTGGGACAGGGCTACACTGAAGCTTTCTTT. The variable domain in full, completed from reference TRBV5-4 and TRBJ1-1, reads ETGVTQSPTHLIKTRGQQVTLRCSSQSGHNTVSWYQQALGQGPQFIFQYYREEENGRGNFPPRFSGLQFPNYSSELNVNALELDDSALYLCASSLGQGYTEAFFGQGTRLTVV.

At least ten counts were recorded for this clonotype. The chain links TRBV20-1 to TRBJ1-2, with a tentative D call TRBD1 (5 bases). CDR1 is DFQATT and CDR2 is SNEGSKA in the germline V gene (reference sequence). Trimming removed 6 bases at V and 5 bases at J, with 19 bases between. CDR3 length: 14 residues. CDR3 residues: CSANRGAAGYGYTF. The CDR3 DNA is TGCAGTGCCAACCGCGGGGCCGCCGGATATGGCTACACCTTC.

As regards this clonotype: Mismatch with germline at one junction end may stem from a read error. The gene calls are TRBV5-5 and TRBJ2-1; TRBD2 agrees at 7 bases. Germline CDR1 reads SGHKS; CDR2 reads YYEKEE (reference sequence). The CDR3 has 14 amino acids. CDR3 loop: CASSGLGDFGQQFF. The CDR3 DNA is TGCGCCAGCAGTGGACTAGGGGACTTTGGTCAGCAGTTCTTC.

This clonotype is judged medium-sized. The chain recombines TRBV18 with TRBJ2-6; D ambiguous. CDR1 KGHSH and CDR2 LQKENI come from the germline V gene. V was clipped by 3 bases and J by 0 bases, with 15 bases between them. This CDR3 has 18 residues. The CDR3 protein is CASSPEGLRSSGANVLTF. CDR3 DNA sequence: TGTGCCAGCTCACCTGAAGGGCTGCGGAGCTCTGGGGCCAACGTCCTGACTTTC.

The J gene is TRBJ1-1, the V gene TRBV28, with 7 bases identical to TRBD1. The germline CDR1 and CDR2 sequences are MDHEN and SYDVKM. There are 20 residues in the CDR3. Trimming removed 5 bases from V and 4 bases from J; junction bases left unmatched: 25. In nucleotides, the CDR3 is TGTGCCAGCAGTATATACCCGGGACAGCTAACCCGTCGCTCCGGCACTGAAGCTTTCTTT. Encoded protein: CASSIYPGQLTRRSGTEAFF.

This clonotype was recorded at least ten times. The CDR3 here is CASSWNRGLNEKLFF. CDR3 nucleotides: TGTGCCAGCAGTTGGAACAGGGGGTTAAATGAAAAACTGTTTTTT. The genes are TRBV28 and TRBJ1-4; TRBD1 matches at 8 bases. CDR3 length: 15 residues. In germline, CDR1 is MDHEN, CDR2 SYDVKM. The ends lost 4 bases at V and 5 bases at J; junction bases unmatched: 6.

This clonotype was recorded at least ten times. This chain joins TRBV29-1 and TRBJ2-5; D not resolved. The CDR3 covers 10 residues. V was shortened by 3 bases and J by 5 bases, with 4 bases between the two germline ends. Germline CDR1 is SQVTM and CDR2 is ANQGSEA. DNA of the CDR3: TGCAGCGTTGATGCGGAGACCCAGTACTTC. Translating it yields CSVDAETQYF. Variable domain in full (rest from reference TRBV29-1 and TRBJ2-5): SAVISQKPSRDICQRGTSLTIQCQVDSQVTMMFWYRQQPGQSLTLIATANQGSEATYESGFVIDKFPISRPNLTFSTLTVSNMSPEDSSIYLCSVDAETQYFGPGTRLLVL.

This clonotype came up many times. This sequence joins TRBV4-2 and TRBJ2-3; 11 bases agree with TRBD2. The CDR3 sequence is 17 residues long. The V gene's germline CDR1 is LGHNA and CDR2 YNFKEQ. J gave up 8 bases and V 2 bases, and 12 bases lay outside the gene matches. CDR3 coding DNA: TGTGCCAGCAGCCAAAGGGAGACTAGCGGGGCGGCGGTTACGCAGTATTTT. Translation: CASSQRETSGAAVTQYF.

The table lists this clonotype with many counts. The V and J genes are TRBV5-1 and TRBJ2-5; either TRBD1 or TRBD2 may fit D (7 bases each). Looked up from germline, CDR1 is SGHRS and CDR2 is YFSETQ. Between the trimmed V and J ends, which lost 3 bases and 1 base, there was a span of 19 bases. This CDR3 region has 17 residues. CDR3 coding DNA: TGCGCCAGCAGCTCCCTGCCGGGGGGACAGATCCAAGAGACCCAGTACTTC. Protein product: CASSSLPGGQIQETQYF.

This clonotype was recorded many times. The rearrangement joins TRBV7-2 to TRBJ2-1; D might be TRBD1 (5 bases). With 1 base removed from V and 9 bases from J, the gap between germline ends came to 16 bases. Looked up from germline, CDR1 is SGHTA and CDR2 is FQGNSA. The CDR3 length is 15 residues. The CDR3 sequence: CASSLVSGAGREQFF. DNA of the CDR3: TGTGCCAGCAGCTTAGTATCTGGGGCCGGGCGTGAGCAGTTCTTC.